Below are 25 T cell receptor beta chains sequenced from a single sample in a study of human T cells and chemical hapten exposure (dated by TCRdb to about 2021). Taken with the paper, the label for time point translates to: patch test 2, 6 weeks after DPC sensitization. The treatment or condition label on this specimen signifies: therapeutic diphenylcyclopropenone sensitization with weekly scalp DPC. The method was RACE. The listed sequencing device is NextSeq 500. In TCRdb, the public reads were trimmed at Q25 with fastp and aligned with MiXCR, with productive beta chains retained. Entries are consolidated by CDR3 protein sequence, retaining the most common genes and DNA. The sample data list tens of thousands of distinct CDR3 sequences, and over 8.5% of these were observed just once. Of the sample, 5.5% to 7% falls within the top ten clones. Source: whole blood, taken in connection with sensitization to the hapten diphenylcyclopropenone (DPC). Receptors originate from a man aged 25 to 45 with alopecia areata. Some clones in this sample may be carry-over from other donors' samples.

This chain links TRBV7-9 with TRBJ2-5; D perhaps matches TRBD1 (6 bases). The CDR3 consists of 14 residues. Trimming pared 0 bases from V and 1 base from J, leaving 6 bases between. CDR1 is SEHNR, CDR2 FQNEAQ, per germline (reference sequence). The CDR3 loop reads CASSLADSQETQYF. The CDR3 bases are TGTGCCAGCAGCTTAGCGGACAGCCAAGAGACCCAGTACTTC.

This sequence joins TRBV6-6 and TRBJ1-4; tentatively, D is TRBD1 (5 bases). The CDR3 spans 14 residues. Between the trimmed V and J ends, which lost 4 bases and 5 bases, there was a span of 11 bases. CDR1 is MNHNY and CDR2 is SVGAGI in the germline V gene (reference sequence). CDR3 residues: CASSWTGPNEKLFF. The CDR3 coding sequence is TGTGCCAGCAGTTGGACGGGGCCAAATGAAAAACTGTTTTTT.

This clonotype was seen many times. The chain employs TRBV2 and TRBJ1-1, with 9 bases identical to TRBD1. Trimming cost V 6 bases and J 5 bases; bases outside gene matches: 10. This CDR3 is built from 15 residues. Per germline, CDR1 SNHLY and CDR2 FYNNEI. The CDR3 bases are TGTGCCAGCAGGGATTGGACAGGGGCAGAAACTGAAGCTTTCTTT. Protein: CASRDWTGAETEAFF.

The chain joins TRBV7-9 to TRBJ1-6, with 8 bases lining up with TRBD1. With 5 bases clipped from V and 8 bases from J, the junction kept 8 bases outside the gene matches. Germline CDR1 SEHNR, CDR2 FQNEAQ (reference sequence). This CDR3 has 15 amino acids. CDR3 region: CASSPRTGLDSPLHF. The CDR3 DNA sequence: TGTGCCAGCAGCCCCCGGACAGGGCTGGATTCACCCCTCCACTTT.

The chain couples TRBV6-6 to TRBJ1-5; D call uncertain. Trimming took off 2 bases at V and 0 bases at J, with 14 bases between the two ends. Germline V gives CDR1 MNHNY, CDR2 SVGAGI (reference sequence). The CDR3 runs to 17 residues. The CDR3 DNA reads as TGTGCCAGCAGTTACCCGACGGGAACTTATAGCAATCAGCCCCAGCATTTT. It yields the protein CASSYPTGTYSNQPQHF.

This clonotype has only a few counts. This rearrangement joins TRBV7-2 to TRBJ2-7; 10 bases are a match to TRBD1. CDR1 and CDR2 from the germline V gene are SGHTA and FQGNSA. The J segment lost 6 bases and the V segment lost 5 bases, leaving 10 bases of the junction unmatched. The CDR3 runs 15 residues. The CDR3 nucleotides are TGTGCCAGCAGCCCCACATTGGACAGGGGGGGCGAGCAGTACTTC. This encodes CASSPTLDRGGEQYF.

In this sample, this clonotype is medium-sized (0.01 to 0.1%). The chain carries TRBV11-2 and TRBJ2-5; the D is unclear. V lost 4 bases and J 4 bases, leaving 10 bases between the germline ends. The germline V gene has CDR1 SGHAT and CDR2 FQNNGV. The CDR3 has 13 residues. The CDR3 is CASSSGAGETQYF. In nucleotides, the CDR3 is TGTGCCAGCAGCTCGGGCGCCGGAGAGACCCAGTACTTC.

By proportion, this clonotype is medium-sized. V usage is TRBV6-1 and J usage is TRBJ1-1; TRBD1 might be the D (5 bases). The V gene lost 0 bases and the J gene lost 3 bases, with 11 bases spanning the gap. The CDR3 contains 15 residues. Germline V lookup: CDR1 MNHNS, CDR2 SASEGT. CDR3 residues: CASSEARLGDTEAFF. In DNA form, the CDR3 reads TGTGCCAGCAGTGAAGCAAGGCTGGGGGACACTGAAGCTTTCTTT.

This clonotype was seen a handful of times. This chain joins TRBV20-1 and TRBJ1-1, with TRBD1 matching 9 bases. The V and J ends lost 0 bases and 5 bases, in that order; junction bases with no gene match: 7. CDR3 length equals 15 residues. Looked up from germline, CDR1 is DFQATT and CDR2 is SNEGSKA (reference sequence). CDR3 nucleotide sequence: TGCAGTGCTAGAGATGACAGGGGGGCAAAGACTGAAGCTTTCTTT. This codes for CSARDDRGAKTEAFF.

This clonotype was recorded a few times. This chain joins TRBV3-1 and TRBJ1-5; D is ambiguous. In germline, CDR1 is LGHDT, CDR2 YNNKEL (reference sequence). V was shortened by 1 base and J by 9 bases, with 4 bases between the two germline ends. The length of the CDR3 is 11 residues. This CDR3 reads CASSQGGPQHF. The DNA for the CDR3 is TGTGCCAGCAGCCAAGGTGGGCCCCAGCATTTT.

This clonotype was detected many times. The CDR3 coding sequence is TGTGCCAGCAGTCTAGGCGGACCGCTCTATGGCTACACCTTC. Its protein product is CASSLGGPLYGYTF. V and J are TRBV12-3 or TRBV12-4 and TRBJ1-2; D gene uncertain. V was shortened by 5 bases and J by 4 bases, with 14 bases between the two germline ends. The CDR3 loop spans 14 amino acids.

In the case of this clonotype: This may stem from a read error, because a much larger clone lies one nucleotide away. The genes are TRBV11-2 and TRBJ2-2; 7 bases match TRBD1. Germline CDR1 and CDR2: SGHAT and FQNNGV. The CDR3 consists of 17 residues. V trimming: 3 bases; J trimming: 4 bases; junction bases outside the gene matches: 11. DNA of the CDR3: TGTGCCAGCAGCTTCGACAGGGACCACCGGAGCACCGGGGAGCTGTTTTTT. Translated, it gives CASSFDRDHRSTGELFF.

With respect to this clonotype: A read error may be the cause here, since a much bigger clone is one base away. The CDR3 is CASSPWGNEQFF. The CDR3, as DNA: TGTGCCAGCAGCCCCTGGGGCAATGAGCAGTTCTTC. The chain recombines TRBV9 with TRBJ2-1, with unresolved D. The V gene's germline CDR1 is SGDLS and CDR2 YYNGEE. Trimming removed 4 bases at V and 6 bases at J, with 8 bases between. There are 12 residues in the CDR3. Together with reference TRBV9 and TRBJ2-1, the CDR3 gives the full variable domain: DSGVTQTPKHLITATGQRVTLRCSPRSGDLSVYWYQQSLDQGLQFLIQYYNGEERAKGNILERFSAQQFPDLHSELNLSSLELGDSALYFCASSPWGNEQFFGPGTRLTVL.

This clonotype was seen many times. The CDR3, as DNA: TGCAGTGCTCCTGGGGGAGTAGCAGGGACCCAGTACTTC. It is translated as CSAPGGVAGTQYF. The chain employs TRBV20-1 and TRBJ2-5; D assignment may be TRBD1 or TRBD2 (5 bases each). V was cut by 5 bases and J by 7 bases, with 17 bases left in between. CDR3 length: 13 residues. Germline V lookup: CDR1 DFQATT, CDR2 SNEGSKA (reference sequence).

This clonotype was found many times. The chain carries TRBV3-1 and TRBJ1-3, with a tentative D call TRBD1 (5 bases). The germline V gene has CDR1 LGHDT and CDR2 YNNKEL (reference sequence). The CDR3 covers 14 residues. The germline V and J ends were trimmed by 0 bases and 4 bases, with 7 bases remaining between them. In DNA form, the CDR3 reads TGTGCCAGCAGCCAAGACGGACACGGAAACACCATATATTTT. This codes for CASSQDGHGNTIYF.

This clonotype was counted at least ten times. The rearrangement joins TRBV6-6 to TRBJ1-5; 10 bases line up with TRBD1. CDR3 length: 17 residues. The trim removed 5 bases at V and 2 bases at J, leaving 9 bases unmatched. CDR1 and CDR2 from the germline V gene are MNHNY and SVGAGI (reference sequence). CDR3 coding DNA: TGTGCCAGCAGTCGAGGACAGGGGGGCGGAGGCAATCAGCCCCAGCATTTT. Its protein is CASSRGQGGGGNQPQHF.

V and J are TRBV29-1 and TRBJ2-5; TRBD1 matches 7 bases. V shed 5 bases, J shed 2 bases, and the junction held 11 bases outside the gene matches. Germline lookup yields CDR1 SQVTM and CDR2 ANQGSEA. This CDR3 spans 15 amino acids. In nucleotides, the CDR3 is TGCAGCGTTTCGGGACAGCGTGTGACACAAGAGACCCAGTACTTC. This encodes CSVSGQRVTQETQYF.

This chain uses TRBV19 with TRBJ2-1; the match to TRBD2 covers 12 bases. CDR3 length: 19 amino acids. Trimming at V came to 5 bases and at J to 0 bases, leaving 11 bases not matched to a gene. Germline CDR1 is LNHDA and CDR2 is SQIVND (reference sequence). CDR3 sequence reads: CASSLNGLAGPLSYNEQFF. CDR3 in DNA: TGTGCCAGTAGTTTAAACGGACTAGCGGGACCTCTCTCCTACAATGAGCAGTTCTTC.

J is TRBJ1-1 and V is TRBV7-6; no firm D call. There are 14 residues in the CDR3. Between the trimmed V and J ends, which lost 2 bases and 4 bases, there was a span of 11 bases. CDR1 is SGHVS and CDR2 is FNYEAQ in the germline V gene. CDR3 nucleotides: TGTGCCAGCAGCTTAAGTTTGGTCGGCACTGAAGCTTTCTTT. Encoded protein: CASSLSLVGTEAFF. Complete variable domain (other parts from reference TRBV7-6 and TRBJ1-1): GAGVSQSPRYKVTKRGQDVALRCDPISGHVSLYWYRQALGQGPEFLTYFNYEAQQDKSGLPNDRFSAERPEGSISTLTIQRTEQRDSAMYRCASSLSLVGTEAFFGQGTRLTVV.

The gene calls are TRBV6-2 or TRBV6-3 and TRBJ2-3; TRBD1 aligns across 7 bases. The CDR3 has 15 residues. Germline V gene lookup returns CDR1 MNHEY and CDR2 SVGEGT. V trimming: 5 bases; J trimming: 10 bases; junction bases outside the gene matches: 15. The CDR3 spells CASSRGGADSYAQYF. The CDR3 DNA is TGTGCCAGCAGTCGAGGGGGCGCAGATTCCTACGCGCAGTATTTT.

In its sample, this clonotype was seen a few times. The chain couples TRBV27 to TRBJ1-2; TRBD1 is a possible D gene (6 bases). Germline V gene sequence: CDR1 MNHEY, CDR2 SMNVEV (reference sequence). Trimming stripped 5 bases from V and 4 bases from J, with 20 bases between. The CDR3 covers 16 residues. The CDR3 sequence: CASSPGHDGVPYGYTF. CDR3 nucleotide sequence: TGTGCCAGCAGTCCGGGACATGACGGCGTCCCCTATGGCTACACCTTC.

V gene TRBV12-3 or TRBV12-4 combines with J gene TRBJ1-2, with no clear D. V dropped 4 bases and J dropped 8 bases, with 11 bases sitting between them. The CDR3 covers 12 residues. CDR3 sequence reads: CASSSLRGGYTF. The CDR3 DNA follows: TGTGCCAGCAGTTCCCTCCGAGGAGGCTACACCTTC.

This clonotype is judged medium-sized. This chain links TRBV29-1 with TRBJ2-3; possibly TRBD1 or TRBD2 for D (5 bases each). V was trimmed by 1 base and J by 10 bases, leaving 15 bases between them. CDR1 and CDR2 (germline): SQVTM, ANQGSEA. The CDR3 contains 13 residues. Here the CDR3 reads CSVEGGWTTPQYF. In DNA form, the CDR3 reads TGCAGCGTTGAAGGAGGGTGGACAACCCCGCAGTATTTT.

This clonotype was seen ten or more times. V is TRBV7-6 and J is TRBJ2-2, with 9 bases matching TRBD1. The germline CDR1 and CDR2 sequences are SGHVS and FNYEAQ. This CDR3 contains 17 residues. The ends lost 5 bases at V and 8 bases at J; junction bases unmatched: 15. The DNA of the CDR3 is TGTGCCAGCAGCCAAACCCCGGGACAGGGCTTGAGGGGGGAGCTGTTTTTT. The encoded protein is CASSQTPGQGLRGELFF.

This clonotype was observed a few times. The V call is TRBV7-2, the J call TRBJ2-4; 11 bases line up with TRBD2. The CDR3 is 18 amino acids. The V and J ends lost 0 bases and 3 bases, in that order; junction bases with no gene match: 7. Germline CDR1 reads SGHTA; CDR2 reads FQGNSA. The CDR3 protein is CASSLAPTSGSDKNIQYF. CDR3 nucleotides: TGTGCCAGCAGCTTAGCCCCCACTAGCGGGAGTGACAAAAACATTCAGTACTTC.